This TCR beta chain was observed in a study of cytomegalovirus exposure and HLA in healthy donors. Whole-study findings and limits: When analyzed later, the rates of TCR association showed variation by HLA locus, with DRB1 the most and HLA-C the fewest. According to the study, 150 to 200 TCR beta chains were cytomegalovirus-associated. Accurate HLA-A and HLA-B prediction from TCR beta sequences was reported for most subjects.

As regards this clone: Its specificity is not known.

The CDR3 has 16 residues. With 3 bases clipped from V and 5 bases from J, the junction kept 10 bases outside the gene matches. CDR1 and CDR2 from the germline V gene are LGHNA and YSLEER. Primers: 60 Vbeta forward and 13 Jbeta reverse. As handled by the study authors: It was a later analysis that counted 83 million or so unique TCR beta chains, of which about 10 million were shared. The assay was immunoSEQ multiplex PCR, and TCRdb's table has in-frame clones only and misses some. That table gives V, J and clone size, and the DNA gave D and trimming. Of approximately 150,000 clones in the sample, 68% were seen once.

This chain uses TRBV4-3 with TRBJ1-2; 9 bases are a match to TRBD1. Sequenced material: PBMCs. The origin of this receptor is a man aged 45-65 years in good health and CMV-seronegative. CDR3 nucleotide sequence: TGCGCCAGCAGCCAGGAAACCGGGACAGGGACTTATGGCTACACCTTC. Amino acid sequence: CASSQETGTGTYGYTF.